This TCR beta chain was identified in a study of blood T cell repertoires in COVID-19 (TCRdb year 2020). Concerning the study at large: Collaborator samples came from the United States, Italy and Spain and covered acute and convalescent phases of COVID-19. The samples were drawn from the first 160 participants of the ongoing ImmuneRACE study and from some 1,300 subjects provided by 6 global collaborators. Where HLA class I and class II types were available, the types were taken from metadata supplied by the sample provider, not from assay-based typing. The repertoires were released in a freely available public database meant as a resource for research on the immune response to SARS-CoV-2. Subjects who had been exposed to COVID-19, were actively infected with it, or had recovered from it provided the deeply sampled blood TCRbeta repertoires that made up the dataset. The prospective study material was composed of cDNA or gDNA derived from T cells, B-cell-depleted T cells, or PBMCs. Nearly every sample came with metadata listing a de-identified subject ID, COVID-19 status, age in years and sex.

Overall study results and their limits: Clinical and demographic metadata were provided uncurated, with the amount varying by source and participant.

In the prospective study, participants were roughly 18 to 100 years old, resided in about two dozen geographic areas of the United States, and were enrolled through a virtual design. In the prospective study, cohorts were assigned on the basis of participant-reported clinical history obtained from a screening survey and a study questionnaire. For ImmuneRACE Cohort 3, a participant was defined as recovered based on two consecutive negative NP/OP PCR tests, clearance by a healthcare professional, or resolution of symptoms. Mobile phlebotomists in the prospective study collected whole blood, serum and a nasopharyngeal or oropharyngeal swab from every participant. Additional blood draws and questionnaires over an approximately two-month period could optionally be provided by prospective study participants. Prospective study blood samples were shipped either frozen or at room temperature before DNA extraction.

A word on this clone: Its antigen target is currently unknown. Base qualities are not provided; no much larger clone lies one nucleotide away.

The junction carries 11 bases between V and J, which are trimmed by 2 bases and 3 bases respectively. CDR1 and CDR2, per the germline V gene (reference sequence), are SEHNR and FQNEAQ. Spanning cysteine to phenylalanine, the CDR3 consists of 15 amino acids. Only CDR3 DNA remains: 45 bases, in frame from the first base. The immunoSEQ Assay, a bias-controlled multiplex PCR, was used to amplify TCRbeta CDR3 regions from genomic DNA. The authors' pipeline ran thus. Nucleated cell counts per sample were estimated from amplification of reference gene primers within the assay. Sequence reads were collapsed and filtered to measure the absolute abundance of every unique TCRbeta CDR3 rearrangement. For each sample, productive Simpson clonality was calculated as the square root of Simpson's diversity index over productive rearrangements. Here the immuneACCESS table is served through TCRdb, limited to in-frame sequences with V and J called. Missing clones are a known gap in these copies; in checked studies unresolved V genes cover under half, and the rest lacks a known reason. From that table come the V and J calls and clone size; the DNA was used to work out D and trimming. The sample includes about 250,000 clones, with 65% to 90% observed a single time. Clones ranked in the top ten supply 15% to 19% of the sample.

This receptor chain uses TRBV7-9 and TRBJ1-5; a tentative D match to TRBD1 spans 6 bases. The sequence came from a man aged 18 to 29 who had recovered from COVID-19. The sequenced sample consisted of PBMCs or T cells enriched from blood (not recorded which). The sequenced DNA: TGTGCCAGCAGCTTAAGGGGGGGAGACAATCAGCCCCAGCATTTT. This gives the protein CASSLRGGDNQPQHF.